These 17 T cell receptor beta chains originate from one sample sequenced in a study of blood T cell repertoires in COVID-19. Sequenced by immunoSEQ multiplex PCR; TCRdb stores in-frame clones only, minus some. Of fewer than 200,000 clones detected, 74% appear once; the ten largest clones hold around 2.9%. The sample was peripheral blood. These receptors all come from a woman of 80 years or more with acute or convalescent COVID-19.

The rearrangement uses TRBV28 and TRBJ1-3; unclear D gene. V was cut by 2 bases and J by 2 bases, with 10 bases left in between. Germline CDR1 reads MDHEN; CDR2 reads SYDVKM. The CDR3 is 15 residues long. The CDR3 sequence is CASSLRVAAGNTIYF. The CDR3 DNA sequence: TGTGCCAGCAGTTTAAGGGTAGCGGCTGGAAACACCATATATTTT.

In this sample, this clone turned up once. The J gene is TRBJ1-2, the V gene TRBV10-3; a weak D match, TRBD1 (6 bases). This CDR3 region has 15 residues. Trimming pared 2 bases from V and 6 bases from J, leaving 16 bases between. Germline V CDR1 and CDR2: ENHRY, SYGVKD. The CDR3 DNA follows: TGTGCCATCAGTGAGCCAGGACAGAATGATGATGGCTACACCTTC. Translating it yields CAISEPGQNDDGYTF.

This clone has only a few counts. J is TRBJ2-2 and V is TRBV6-2 or TRBV6-3; TRBD2 agrees at 8 bases. CDR1 is MNHEY and CDR2 is SVGEGT in the germline V gene. After removal of 2 bases from V and 6 bases from J, the junction contained 5 bases not matched to a gene. The CDR3 is 15 residues long. The CDR3 is CASSYLGGRPGELFF. The CDR3 DNA reads TGTGCCAGCAGTTACCTAGGCGGGAGGCCCGGGGAGCTGTTTTTT.

Only one count was recorded for this clone. The chain is built from TRBV25-1 and TRBJ1-2; possible D gene TRBD1, 6 bases. The CDR3 length is 14 residues. V lost 1 base to trimming and J lost 5 bases, with 11 bases between them. Germline V gene data show CDR1 as MGHDK and CDR2 as SYGVNS. The CDR3 sequence: CASSESDRQYGYTF. CDR3 in DNA: TGTGCCAGCAGTGAATCGGACAGACAATATGGCTACACCTTC.

The chain combines TRBV7-3 with TRBJ1-2; 8 nucleotides agree with TRBD1. Germline V gene data show CDR1 as SGHTA and CDR2 as FQGTGA. V lost 4 bases to trimming and J lost 8 bases; unmatched junction nucleotides: 6. The CDR3 extends over 13 amino acids. CDR3 in amino acids: CASSSDRGYGYTF. The CDR3 DNA sequence: TGTGCCAGCAGCTCAGACAGGGGATACGGCTACACCTTC.

This chain uses TRBV7-2 with TRBJ2-5; a possible D gene is TRBD2 (5 bases). CDR3 length: 14 amino acids. Germline CDR1 is SGHTA and CDR2 is FQGNSA. With 2 bases removed from V and 5 bases from J, the gap between germline ends came to 12 bases. The CDR3 region has the DNA TGTGCCAGCAGCTTATTCGGAGGCGGGGAGACCCAGTACTTC. Its translation: CASSLFGGGETQYF.

The chain carries TRBV4-2 and TRBJ1-1; no clear D. The CDR3 is 14 amino acids. With 1 base removed from V and 1 base from J, the gap between germline ends came to 7 bases. Germline CDR1 LGHNA, CDR2 YNFKEQ. The CDR3 is CASSQVVGNTEAFF. For the CDR3, the DNA is TGTGCCAGCAGCCAAGTGGTCGGGAACACTGAAGCTTTCTTT.

This clone has only one observation. The V call is TRBV7-3, the J call TRBJ1-1; TRBD1 agrees at 8 bases. V lost 2 bases, J lost 1 base, and 0 bases stayed unmatched. CDR3 size: 14 residues. Germline-derived CDR1 and CDR2 are SGHTA and FQGTGA. The CDR3, as DNA: TGTGCCAGCAGCTTAGGGACAGGGAACACTGAAGCTTTCTTT. Translated, it gives CASSLGTGNTEAFF.

The J gene is TRBJ2-5, the V gene TRBV5-1, with TRBD2 identical over 9 bases. CDR1 is SGHRS, CDR2 YFSETQ, per germline. V was clipped by 5 bases and J by 5 bases; unmatched bases: 4. The length of the CDR3 is 13 residues. CDR3 amino acids: CASRAGTSETQYF. The CDR3 DNA sequence: TGCGCCAGCAGGGCGGGGACTAGCGAGACCCAGTACTTC.

This chain joins TRBV7-8 and TRBJ2-3, with D possibly TRBD2 on 5 matching bases. V was clipped by 1 base and J by 0 bases, with 8 bases between them. CDR1 and CDR2 (germline): SGHVS, FQNEAQ. The length of the CDR3 is 15 residues. The CDR3 region is CASSLVGSSTDTQYF. In nucleotides, the CDR3 is TGTGCCAGCAGCTTAGTTGGGAGCAGCACAGATACGCAGTATTTT.

V is TRBV30 and J is TRBJ1-1; D not certain. The CDR3 has 11 amino acids. Germline V gene sequence: CDR1 GTSNPN, CDR2 SVGIG (reference sequence). Trimming cost V 2 bases and J 1 base, with 2 bases left between them. CDR3 region: CAWSRNTEAFF. The CDR3 nucleotides read TGTGCCTGGAGTCGGAACACTGAAGCTTTCTTT.

The sample holds one count of this clone. V is TRBV5-5 and J is TRBJ1-1; no definite D call. The CDR3 is 17 residues long. The germline V gene encodes CDR1 SGHKS and CDR2 YYEKEE (reference sequence). V was clipped by 1 base and J by 0 bases, with 16 bases between them. The CDR3 DNA sequence: TGTGCCAGCAGCTTGCGGGAAATACCCCTCATGAACACTGAAGCTTTCTTT. It yields the protein CASSLREIPLMNTEAFF.

J is TRBJ1-5 and V is TRBV21-1. TRBV21-1 is annotated as a pseudogene. The CDR3 runs to 15 residues. CDR3 in amino acids: CASSKAGGASQPQHF. The CDR3, as DNA: TGTGCCAGCAGCAAAGCGGGAGGGGCGAGTCAGCCCCAGCATTTT.

This clone was recorded only once. This rearrangement joins TRBV6-5 to TRBJ2-7; 8 bases agree with TRBD2. CDR1 and CDR2 from the germline V gene are MNHEY and SVGAGI. This CDR3 spans 15 amino acids. Trimming cost V 4 bases and J 3 bases; bases outside gene matches: 8. The CDR3 reads CASSLGLASSYEQYF. The CDR3 DNA reads TGTGCCAGCAGTTTAGGACTAGCTTCGAGCTACGAGCAGTACTTC.

The CDR3 sequence is CAWSVPGDEQYF. CDR3 coding DNA: TGTGCCTGGAGTGTTCCGGGGGACGAGCAGTACTTC. The chain combines TRBV30 with TRBJ2-7, with a possible D match to TRBD2 (6 bases). The V end was cut by 0 bases, the J end by 5 bases, with 8 bases between. The CDR3 loop spans 12 amino acids. CDR1 and CDR2 from the germline V gene are GTSNPN and SVGIG (reference sequence). The full variable domain, with the rest looked up from reference TRBV30 and TRBJ2-7, is SQTIHQWPATLVQPVGSPLSLECTVEGTSNPNLYWYRQAAGRGLQLLFYSVGIGQISSEVPQNLSASRPQDRQFILSSKKLLLSDSGFYLCAWSVPGDEQYFGPGTRLTVT.

This chain connects TRBV29-1 to TRBJ2-7, with TRBD2 matching over 7 bases. The germline V gene has CDR1 SQVTM and CDR2 ANQGSEA. The CDR3 totals 13 residues. V lost 4 bases to trimming and J lost 4 bases; unmatched junction nucleotides: 7. CDR3 DNA sequence: TGCAGCGTTGTACGGGAGGTTCCATACGAGCAGTACTTC. Protein: CSVVREVPYEQYF.

The V call is TRBV10-3, the J call TRBJ1-2; weak D call: TRBD1 (5 bases). This CDR3 has 14 residues. Germline lookup yields CDR1 ENHRY and CDR2 SYGVKD. Trimming took off 3 bases at V and 8 bases at J, with 16 bases between the two ends. CDR3 amino acids: CAISEKAGSLGYTF. CDR3 nucleotides: TGTGCCATCAGTGAAAAGGCAGGGTCTCTCGGCTACACCTTC.